The present T cell receptor (beta chain) was sequenced within a study of blood T cell repertoires in COVID-19. With 6 bases removed from V and 7 bases from J, the gap between germline ends came to 16 bases. The germline CDR1 and CDR2 sequences are MNHNY and SVGAGI (reference sequence). This CDR3 is 14 amino acids long. TCRdb's table, derived via immunoSEQ multiplex PCR, lists solely in-frame clones and lacks some. The data hold tens of thousands of clones, with over 80% observed a single time. The TCR comes from a man aged 50 or older with active COVID-19. This chain links TRBV6-6 with TRBJ1-5, with a weak D call TRBD1 (6 bases). Sequenced sample: peripheral blood. CDR3 coding DNA: TGTGCCAGCAGCCTCGGGGGGGCGACCCAGCCCCAGCATTTT. Encoded protein: CASSLGGATQPQHF.